This T cell receptor beta chain was profiled in a study of cytomegalovirus exposure and HLA in healthy donors. Across the study: The 110 million or so unique TCR beta sequences, from around 200 million T cells, were found by an earlier analysis.

Study-wide points: Earlier results showed most TCR beta V segments being productive about 90% or about 30% of the time. Later on, an analysis tied over 15,000 TCR beta sequences to HLA alleles at 0.05 false discovery rate.

13 Jbeta primers and 60 Vbeta primers were used for the PCR. Profiled with immunoSEQ multiplex PCR; TCRdb holds only in-frame clones, not every one. In the table there are 230,000 or so clones, roughly 91% of which are singletons. Trimming at V came to 5 bases and at J to 0 bases, leaving 3 bases not matched to a gene. Germline V lookup: CDR1 SGHVS, CDR2 FQNEAQ. The CDR3 is made up of 14 amino acids. Turning to this clone: What it binds is not known.

This TCR was recovered from a girl aged 2 to 9 in good health and CMV-seronegative. Source material: PBMCs. V usage is TRBV7-8 and J usage is TRBJ1-1; 7 nucleotides align to TRBD1. CDR3 protein: CASSIDRVNTEAFF. The CDR3 region has the DNA TGTGCCAGCAGCATCGACAGGGTGAACACTGAAGCTTTCTTT.